The 28 T cell receptor beta chains below come from one sample, sequenced in a study of T cell responses to AZD1222 COVID-19 vaccine (dated by TCRdb to about 2021). The time point label corresponds to: baseline before first vaccination. Libraries were made using the immunoSEQ multiplex PCR assay. The source is immuneACCESS, and TCRdb retained only in-frame sequences with V and J called. Part of the clones is not carried over; for the studies checked, unresolved V genes explain less than half of this, and the remainder is unexplained. The sample contains 150,000 or so clones, 90% to 95% of them found a single time. The biggest ten clones account for more than 0.8% of the sample. Material: peripheral blood, obtained on day 0 of AZD1222 vaccination. The receptors derive from an adult in good health.

V gene TRBV7-9 combines with J gene TRBJ2-1, with 7 bases that match TRBD2. Germline-derived CDR1 and CDR2 are SEHNR and FQNEAQ (reference sequence). J was trimmed by 0 bases and V by 5 bases; bases with no gene match: 7. The CDR3 covers 16 residues. The CDR3 DNA reads as TGTGCCAGCAGCCCCGCCAGGACTAGCTCCTACAATGAGCAGTTCTTC. Protein sequence: CASSPARTSSYNEQFF.

The chain carries TRBV30 and TRBJ1-6; D perhaps matches TRBD1 (6 bases). Germline assignment: CDR1 GTSNPN and CDR2 SVGIG (reference sequence). Trimming took off 5 bases at V and 6 bases at J, with 26 bases between the two ends. The CDR3 covers 18 residues. CDR3 loop: CAWARDKAGGGVNSPLHF. In DNA form, the CDR3 reads TGTGCCTGGGCACGGGACAAAGCCGGTGGGGGGGTTAATTCACCCCTCCACTTT. The full variable domain, completed using reference TRBV30 and TRBJ1-6, is SQTIHQWPATLVQPVGSPLSLECTVEGTSNPNLYWYRQAAGRGLQLLFYSVGIGQISSEVPQNLSASRPQDRQFILSSKKLLLSDSGFYLCAWARDKAGGGVNSPLHFGNGTRLTVT.

This chain joins TRBV5-1 and TRBJ2-5; TRBD1 might be the D (5 bases). The germline CDR1 and CDR2 sequences are SGHRS and YFSETQ. The CDR3 length is 15 residues. V shed 1 base and J shed 1 base, with 11 bases lying between them. The CDR3 DNA is TGCGCCAGCAGCTTGCCGCAGGGAATCCAAGAGACCCAGTACTTC. This sequence encodes CASSLPQGIQETQYF.

The genes are TRBV6-2 or TRBV6-3 and TRBJ2-3; 8 nucleotides line up with TRBD2. V shed 5 bases and J 2 bases; nucleotides not matched to a gene: 6. The CDR3 loop spans 15 amino acids. CDR1 is MNHEY and CDR2 is SVGEGT in the germline V gene. CDR3 loop: CASSPPGLDTDTQYF. The CDR3 DNA reads TGTGCCAGCAGTCCGCCGGGACTAGACACAGATACGCAGTATTTT.

The gene calls are TRBV9 and TRBJ1-3; weak D call: TRBD1 (5 bases). V was cut by 3 bases and J by 2 bases, with 12 bases left in between. Germline lookup yields CDR1 SGDLS and CDR2 YYNGEE. The CDR3 totals 15 residues. The CDR3 DNA follows: TGTGCCAGCAGCGGCCGGGGGACGGCTGGAAACACCATATATTTT. It encodes CASSGRGTAGNTIYF.

This clone was observed once. V gene TRBV14 combines with J gene TRBJ1-5; a weak D match, TRBD1 (6 bases). V shed 10 bases and J shed 4 bases, with 17 bases lying between them. CDR3 size: 14 residues. The V gene's germline CDR1 is SGHDN and CDR2 FVKESK. CDR3 sequence: CATRRGERNQPQHF. For the CDR3, the DNA is TGTGCCACCAGGAGGGGGGAACGAAATCAGCCCCAGCATTTT. Supplemented by reference TRBV14 and TRBJ1-5, the full variable domain reads EAGVTQFPSHSVIEKGQTVTLRCDPISGHDNLYWYRRVMGKEIKFLLHFVKESKQDESGMPNNRFLAERTGGTYSTLKVQPAELEDSGVYFCATRRGERNQPQHFGDGTRLSIL.

The J gene is TRBJ2-5, the V gene TRBV5-6; D remains ambiguous. The ends were cut back, 3 bases at V and 0 bases at J, with 3 bases in the middle. Germline V gene sequence: CDR1 SGHDT, CDR2 YYEEEE. The CDR3 is made up of 12 amino acids. This chain's CDR3 is CASSYNQETQYF. The CDR3 bases are TGTGCCAGCAGCTACAACCAAGAGACCCAGTACTTC.

This chain joins TRBV7-9 and TRBJ1-5, with D uncertain. The germline V gene encodes CDR1 SEHNR and CDR2 FQNEAQ (reference sequence). Trimming removed 2 bases at V and 0 bases at J, with 2 bases between. This CDR3 has 13 residues. CDR3 nucleotides: TGTGCCAGCAGCTTAAGTAGCAATCAGCCCCAGCATTTT. This sequence encodes CASSLSSNQPQHF.

The V and J genes are TRBV7-2 and TRBJ1-4, with unresolved D. This CDR3 is built from 13 residues. With 5 bases removed from V and 3 bases from J, the gap between germline ends came to 7 bases. Per the germline V gene, CDR1 is SGHTA and CDR2 is FQGNSA. The CDR3 spells CASSPGPNEKLFF. The CDR3 DNA reads as TGTGCCAGCAGCCCCGGCCCTAATGAAAAACTGTTTTTT. The full variable domain, in which reference TRBV7-2 and TRBJ1-4 provide the parts outside the CDR3, is GAGVSQSPSNKVTEKGKDVELRCDPISGHTALYWYRQSLGQGLEFLIYFQGNSAPDKSGLPSDRFSAERTGGSVSTLTIQRTQQEDSAVYLCASSPGPNEKLFFGSGTQLSVL.

The chain is built from TRBV18 and TRBJ1-2; D uncertain. Between the trimmed V and J ends, which lost 2 bases and 7 bases, there was a span of 17 bases. Germline lookup yields CDR1 KGHSH and CDR2 LQKENI. CDR3 length: 15 residues. The CDR3 sequence: CASSPSRAAESGYTF. Here the CDR3 DNA reads TGTGCCAGCTCACCATCTAGGGCGGCCGAGAGTGGCTACACCTTC.

This clone was seen a few times. The chain recombines TRBV10-3 with TRBJ1-5; a weak D match, TRBD1 (6 bases). The CDR3 runs 14 residues. V gave up 6 bases and J gave up 1 base, with 10 bases separating them. CDR1 is ENHRY and CDR2 is SYGVKD in the germline V gene. The CDR3 sequence: CAISRGLSNQPQHF. In DNA, the CDR3 is TGTGCCATCAGCAGGGGCCTGAGCAATCAGCCCCAGCATTTT.

The chain joins TRBV3-1 (or the pseudogene TRBV3-2) to TRBJ2-1, with D maybe TRBD2 (6 bases). The CDR3 consists of 16 residues. Germline CDR1 and CDR2: LGHDT and YNNKEL (reference sequence). Trimming shortened V by 0 bases and J by 6 bases, and 15 bases separated the two germline ends. The CDR3 loop reads CASSQEGAMGGNEQFF. CDR3 DNA sequence: TGTGCCAGCAGCCAAGAGGGAGCAATGGGAGGCAATGAGCAGTTCTTC.

The chain carries TRBV5-1 and TRBJ1-2, with D hard to call. The CDR3 runs to 12 residues. Germline-derived CDR1 and CDR2 are SGHRS and YFSETQ. V shed 1 base and J shed 8 bases, with 9 bases lying between them. DNA of the CDR3: TGCGCCAGCAGCTTGCACCGCCAAGGCTACACCTTC. Protein: CASSLHRQGYTF.

The rearrangement uses TRBV24-1 and TRBJ1-5; 7 positions agree with TRBD1. Trimming cost V 7 bases and J 0 bases; bases outside gene matches: 5. The CDR3 covers 15 residues. Germline-derived CDR1 and CDR2 are KGHDR and SFDVKD. CDR3 coding DNA: TGTGCCACCAGAGTACAGGGGAATAGCAATCAGCCCCAGCATTTT. Amino acid sequence: CATRVQGNSNQPQHF.

The V and J genes are TRBV18 and TRBJ2-2, with TRBD2 matching over 8 bases. The junction had 2 bases not matched to a gene; V was cut back by 5 bases and J by 6 bases. The germline CDR1 and CDR2 sequences are KGHSH and LQKENI. The length of the CDR3 is 13 residues. CDR3 sequence: CASSGTSSGELFF. CDR3 nucleotide sequence: TGTGCCAGCTCAGGGACTAGTTCCGGGGAGCTGTTTTTT.

This clone was seen only a few times. This chain joins TRBV6-1 and TRBJ1-6, with 7 bases identical to TRBD1. V shed 3 bases, J shed 5 bases, and the junction held 4 bases outside the gene matches. Germline V CDR1 and CDR2: MNHNS, SASEGT. CDR3 length: 15 residues. This CDR3 reads CASSDRGQNNSPLHF. The CDR3 DNA reads TGTGCCAGCAGTGATAGGGGACAGAATAATTCACCCCTCCACTTT.

The chain has TRBV2 and TRBJ2-3; TRBD2 matches 7 bases. CDR3 size: 13 residues. Germline assignment: CDR1 SNHLY and CDR2 FYNNEI. V was pared by 11 bases and J by 3 bases, with 8 bases of the junction left unmatched. The CDR3 loop is CAGGGEGTDTQYF. CDR3 bases: TGTGCCGGCGGCGGGGAGGGGACAGATACGCAGTATTTT.

On this clone: One end of the junction fails to match germline, which may point to a read error. The chain combines TRBV4-2 with TRBJ1-2; possibly TRBD1 for D (6 bases). CDR3 length: 12 residues. Germline loops: CDR1 LGHNA, CDR2 YNFKEQ. DNA of the CDR3: TGTGCCAGCAGCCAAGAGCGACAGGCTAAGGCCTTC. The encoded protein is CASSQERQAKAF.

V is TRBV5-1 and J is TRBJ1-6; 9 bases agree with TRBD1. This CDR3 comprises 15 residues. Germline V CDR1 and CDR2: SGHRS, YFSETQ. The ends lost 4 bases at V and 8 bases at J; junction bases unmatched: 7. Here the CDR3 reads CASSPGQGWDSPLHF. The CDR3 DNA is TGCGCCAGCAGCCCGGGACAGGGTTGGGATTCACCCCTCCACTTT.

The chain couples TRBV5-6 to TRBJ1-5, with a weak D call TRBD1 (5 bases). V was shortened by 4 bases and J by 1 base, with 18 bases between the two germline ends. There are 17 residues in the CDR3. From germline, CDR1 is SGHDT and CDR2 YYEEEE. The CDR3 is CASSRGVVRASNQPQHF. The CDR3 DNA follows: TGTGCCAGCAGCCGGGGGGTGGTCCGTGCGAGCAATCAGCCCCAGCATTTT. The full variable domain, in which reference TRBV5-6 and TRBJ1-5 provide the parts outside the CDR3, is DAGVTQSPTHLIKTRGQQVTLRCSPKSGHDTVSWYQQALGQGPQFIFQYYEEEERQRGNFPDRFSGHQFPNYSSELNVNALLLGDSALYLCASSRGVVRASNQPQHFGDGTRLSIL.

This clone was observed once. V usage is TRBV30 and J usage is TRBJ1-1, with D hard to call. With 5 bases removed from V and 1 base from J, the gap between germline ends came to 11 bases. CDR3 length equals 13 residues. Germline V gives CDR1 GTSNPN, CDR2 SVGIG (reference sequence). CDR3 protein: CAWENTANTEAFF. The CDR3 nucleotides are TGTGCCTGGGAAAACACAGCGAACACTGAAGCTTTCTTT.

This chain uses TRBV15 with TRBJ1-5; D gene unclear. The ends were cut back, 4 bases at V and 4 bases at J, with 14 bases in the middle. This CDR3 region has 15 residues. Germline V gene data show CDR1 as LNHNV and CDR2 as YYDKDF (reference sequence). The DNA of the CDR3 is TGTGCCACCAGCACCCCGCTCACAGAGAATCAGCCCCAGCATTTT. This translates into CATSTPLTENQPQHF.

The sample holds one count of this clone. The chain links TRBV18 to TRBJ1-3; maybe TRBD1 (6 bases). CDR1 is KGHSH, CDR2 LQKENI, per germline. The ends were cut back, 3 bases at V and 0 bases at J, with 15 bases in the middle. The CDR3 covers 17 residues. The CDR3 protein is CASSPDRLSLSGNTIYF. The CDR3 DNA sequence: TGTGCCAGCTCACCGGACAGATTAAGTCTCTCTGGAAACACCATATATTTT.

This chain links TRBV6-2 or TRBV6-3 with TRBJ1-5; D is perhaps TRBD1 (5 bases). In germline, CDR1 is MNHEY, CDR2 SVGEGT. Deletions cut 6 bases from V and 2 bases from J, with 17 bases between. CDR3 size: 16 residues. This CDR3 is CASSPGHLGGNQPQHF. CDR3 sequence (DNA): TGTGCCAGCAGCCCCGGACACCTAGGGGGCAATCAGCCCCAGCATTTT.

CDR3 sequence (DNA): TGTGCCAGCTCTTTCCAGGGTGGGGACACTGAAGCTTTCTTT. Protein product: CASSFQGGDTEAFF. The J gene is TRBJ1-1, the V gene TRBV18; D possibly corresponds to TRBD1 (5 bases). Between the trimmed V and J ends, which lost 6 bases and 3 bases, there was a span of 14 bases. The CDR3 covers 14 residues. From germline, CDR1 is KGHSH and CDR2 LQKENI. The variable domain in full, with the rest retrieved from reference TRBV18 and TRBJ1-1, is NAGVMQNPRHLVRRRGQEARLRCSPMKGHSHVYWYRQLPEEGLKFMVYLQKENIIDESGMPKERFSAEFPKEGPSILRIQQVVRGDSAAYFCASSFQGGDTEAFFGQGTRLTVV.

The J gene is TRBJ1-2, the V gene TRBV5-1; no reliable D call. V lost 4 bases to trimming and J lost 6 bases, with 13 bases between them. The CDR3 has 13 residues. Germline V gene data show CDR1 as SGHRS and CDR2 as YFSETQ. CDR3 amino acids: CASSPPGSDGYTF. CDR3 nucleotide sequence: TGCGCCAGCAGCCCCCCCGGCAGCGATGGCTACACCTTC.

The chain recombines TRBV5-1 with TRBJ1-1; 7 positions agree with TRBD1. This CDR3 contains 14 residues. The V segment lost 6 bases and the J segment 4 bases; nucleotides outside the gene matches: 9. Germline V gene lookup returns CDR1 SGHRS and CDR2 YFSETQ. The CDR3 coding sequence is TGCGCCAGCATCCCCTCAGGGGGGAGCACTGAAGCTTTCTTT. Protein: CASIPSGGSTEAFF.

This chain joins TRBV27 and TRBJ2-1; weak D call: TRBD2 (7 bases). This CDR3 comprises 14 residues. Trimming left V 6 bases short and J 2 bases short, with 11 bases between. Germline loops: CDR1 MNHEY, CDR2 SMNVEV (reference sequence). CDR3: CASSSGGTYNEQFF. In DNA form, the CDR3 reads TGTGCCAGCAGCTCGGGGGGCACCTACAATGAGCAGTTCTTC.